A single sample is the source of the 4 T cell receptor beta chains below, sequenced in a study of blood T cell repertoires in COVID-19. TCRdb keeps only in-frame clones here, not all; method: immunoSEQ multiplex PCR. The table lists about 430,000 clones, approximately 88% of them singletons. Sequencing input: PBMCs or T cells enriched from blood (not recorded which). Receptors originate from a woman aged 25-40 years with acute COVID-19.

This chain uses TRBV7-2 with TRBJ1-2, with no clear D. V lost 1 base, J lost 3 bases, and 6 bases lay in between. Germline V gene sequence: CDR1 SGHTA, CDR2 FQGNSA. CDR3 size: 13 residues. The CDR3 DNA reads TGTGCCAGCAGCTTAGGTCCAGACTATGGCTACACCTTC. Its translation: CASSLGPDYGYTF.

V is TRBV13 and J is TRBJ1-2, with D tentatively TRBD1 (6 bases). Germline V gene lookup returns CDR1 PRHDT and CDR2 FYEKMQ (reference sequence). The germline V and J ends were trimmed by 6 bases and 3 bases, with 17 bases remaining between them. The CDR3 spans 15 residues. The CDR3 spells CASRHTGSTDYGYTF. The CDR3 nucleotides are TGTGCCAGCAGACACACAGGGTCGACTGACTATGGCTACACCTTC. Together with reference TRBV13 and TRBJ1-2, the CDR3 gives the full variable domain: AAGVIQSPRHLIKEKRETATLKCYPIPRHDTVYWYQQGPGQDPQFLISFYEKMQSDKGSIPDRFSAQQFSDYHSELNMSSLELGDSALYFCASRHTGSTDYGYTFGSGTRLTVV.

The table lists this clone with a few counts. The rearrangement uses TRBV9 and TRBJ2-1; 15 bases map to TRBD2. J was trimmed by 7 bases and V by 4 bases; bases with no gene match: 15. Germline CDR1 SGDLS, CDR2 YYNGEE. This CDR3 has 19 residues. As DNA, the CDR3 is TGTGCCAGCAGCACCGCCGGGACTAGCGGGGGGACAAGACCGAATGAGCAGTTCTTC. Amino acid sequence: CASSTAGTSGGTRPNEQFF.

The genes are TRBV7-9 and TRBJ1-3; D remains ambiguous. Germline CDR1 reads SEHNR; CDR2 reads FQNEAQ (reference sequence). This CDR3 spans 14 amino acids. V was pared by 10 bases and J by 0 bases, with 13 bases between. The CDR3 nucleotides are TGTGCCACCGACATGAAGAGCTCTGGAAACACCATATATTTT. Translating it yields CATDMKSSGNTIYF.